Shown below are 18 T cell receptor beta chains from a single sample sequenced in a study of cytomegalovirus exposure and HLA in healthy donors (dated by TCRdb to about 2017). Library construction relied on the immunoSEQ multiplex PCR assay. A mixture of 60 forward primers for TCR Vbeta segments and 13 reverse primers for TCR Jbeta segments was used in the multiplex PCR. TCRdb limited this immuneACCESS table to in-frame rearrangements with V and J called. A share of clones is missing; checked studies link under half to unresolved V genes, and the rest is unexplained. The sample table holds 100,000 to 120,000 clones, of which around four fifths were seen once. The top ten clonotypes cover approximately 8.6% of the sample. The sequenced sample was PBMCs. These receptors were taken from a woman between 40 and 50 years old in good health and CMV-seropositive.

The genes are TRBV7-2 and TRBJ2-1; 12 nucleotides line up with TRBD2. Germline CDR1 reads SGHTA; CDR2 reads FQGNSA. V lost 1 base, J lost 8 bases, and 6 bases stayed unmatched. CDR3 length: 16 amino acids. The CDR3 here is CASSLGWLAGGDEQFF. The CDR3 nucleotides are TGTGCCAGCAGCTTAGGATGGCTAGCGGGGGGGGATGAGCAGTTCTTC.

The chain joins TRBV9 to TRBJ1-1; the D is unclear. CDR3 size: 14 residues. In germline, CDR1 is SGDLS, CDR2 YYNGEE. V gave up 2 bases and J gave up 2 bases, with 10 bases separating them. CDR3 bases: TGTGCCAGCAGCGTCACATCCTCTAACACTGAAGCTTTCTTT. It specifies CASSVTSSNTEAFF. The variable domain in full, completed from reference TRBV9 and TRBJ1-1, reads DSGVTQTPKHLITATGQRVTLRCSPRSGDLSVYWYQQSLDQGLQFLIQYYNGEERAKGNILERFSAQQFPDLHSELNLSSLELGDSALYFCASSVTSSNTEAFFGQGTRLTVV.

This clone showed up just a few times. The chain carries TRBV4-2 and TRBJ2-3; 9 bases are a match to TRBD2. J lost 6 bases, V lost 1 base, and 8 bases had no gene match. This CDR3 has 16 residues. Per the germline V gene, CDR1 is LGHNA and CDR2 is YNFKEQ. CDR3 DNA sequence: TGTGCCAGCAGCCAAGGTGGGCTAGCGGGACGGGATACGCAGTATTTT. This sequence encodes CASSQGGLAGRDTQYF.

This clone has a single count. The chain's CDR3 is CASSEGRGTSGNEQFF. CDR3 bases: TGTGCCAGCAGTGAAGGTCGCGGGACTAGCGGCAATGAGCAGTTCTTC. V and J are TRBV6-1 and TRBJ2-1; 11 bases agree with TRBD2. Germline CDR1 MNHNS, CDR2 SASEGT. This CDR3 is 16 amino acids long. V shed 1 base, J shed 6 bases, and the junction held 5 bases outside the gene matches.

This sequence joins TRBV4-3 and TRBJ1-1, with 9 bases fitting TRBD1. The germline V gene encodes CDR1 LGHNA and CDR2 YSLEER. V was pared by 1 base and J by 1 base, with 7 bases of the junction left unmatched. The CDR3 is 17 residues long. The CDR3 DNA reads TGCGCCAGCAGCCAAGGTCGACAGGGGGTGGAGAACACTGAAGCTTTCTTT. It specifies CASSQGRQGVENTEAFF.

V usage is TRBV2 and J usage is TRBJ1-5; 10 nucleotides line up with TRBD1. From germline, CDR1 is SNHLY and CDR2 FYNNEI. J was trimmed by 7 bases and V by 4 bases; bases with no gene match: 10. CDR3 length: 16 amino acids. CDR3 residues: CASSGPGQGIGQPQHF. Here the CDR3 DNA reads TGTGCCAGCAGTGGGCCGGGACAGGGGATAGGGCAGCCCCAGCATTTT.

This clone was detected a few times. The V call is TRBV11-2, the J call TRBJ2-3, with D tentatively TRBD2 (6 bases). The germline V and J ends were trimmed by 4 bases and 0 bases, with 20 bases remaining between them. The germline CDR1 and CDR2 sequences are SGHAT and FQNNGV. The CDR3 has 18 residues. The CDR3 bases are TGTGCCAGCAGCTGGATGACCGGAGGGACGACTAGCACAGATACGCAGTATTTT. Its protein is CASSWMTGGTTSTDTQYF. The variable domain in full, with the rest retrieved from reference TRBV11-2 and TRBJ2-3, is EAGVAQSPRYKIIEKRQSVAFWCNPISGHATLYWYQQILGQGPKLLIQFQNNGVVDDSQLPKDRFSAERLKGVDSTLKIQPAKLEDSAVYLCASSWMTGGTTSTDTQYFGPGTRLTVL.

This clone appeared a few times. CDR3 nucleotide sequence: TGTGCCAGCAGCTTACTCGACAGCCAAGAGACCCAGTACTTC. This translates into CASSLLDSQETQYF. The rearrangement joins TRBV11-2 to TRBJ2-5; TRBD1 might be the D (5 bases). This CDR3 is 14 amino acids long. V lost 2 bases, J lost 1 base, and 8 bases lay in between. CDR1 SGHAT and CDR2 FQNNGV come from the germline V gene.

The genes are TRBV27 and TRBJ1-2; D is possibly TRBD1 (5 bases). Germline lookup yields CDR1 MNHEY and CDR2 SMNVEV (reference sequence). The V end lost 5 bases, the J end lost 4 bases, and 20 bases lay between the germline ends. The CDR3 covers 16 residues. DNA for the CDR3: TGTGCCAGCAGTCGGCACCCCGAAGGGGTTCGCTATGGCTACACCTTC. Translated: CASSRHPEGVRYGYTF.

The chain links TRBV19 to TRBJ2-2; D may be TRBD2 (5 bases). The CDR3 sequence is 17 residues long. Germline values: CDR1 LNHDA, CDR2 SQIVND (reference sequence). V lost 3 bases to trimming and J lost 3 bases, with 17 bases between them. CDR3 protein: CASSIGASRGYTGELFF. CDR3 nucleotides: TGTGCCAGTAGTATCGGAGCCTCACGAGGGTACACCGGGGAGCTGTTTTTT. The full variable domain, completed using reference TRBV19 and TRBJ2-2, is DGGITQSPKYLFRKEGQNVTLSCEQNLNHDAMYWYRQDPGQGLRLIYYSQIVNDFQKGDIAEGYSVSREKKESFPLTVTSAQKNPTAFYLCASSIGASRGYTGELFFGEGSRLTVL.

The chain employs TRBV5-6 and TRBJ1-2; weak D call: TRBD1 (5 bases). The CDR3 is 12 residues long. V lost 2 bases and J lost 10, with 12 bases in between. Germline V lookup: CDR1 SGHDT, CDR2 YYEEEE. The CDR3 here is CASSFIQGIYTF. The CDR3 DNA sequence: TGTGCCAGCAGCTTTATCCAGGGTATCTACACCTTC.

The chain is built from TRBV27 and TRBJ2-7; D might be TRBD2 (6 bases). Germline values: CDR1 MNHEY, CDR2 SMNVEV (reference sequence). CDR3 length: 12 residues. Trimming took 3 bases from V and 6 from J, leaving 9 bases between them. The CDR3 sequence is CASSLGGGEQYF. CDR3 nucleotides: TGTGCCAGCAGTTTGGGGGGTGGCGAGCAGTACTTC.

This clone has more than one count but fewer than ten. The chain is built from TRBV18 and TRBJ2-3, with a possible D match to TRBD2 (5 bases). The CDR3 is 15 amino acids. Germline-derived CDR1 and CDR2 are KGHSH and LQKENI. Trimming pared 5 bases from V and 2 bases from J, leaving 14 bases between. The CDR3 loop is CASSSTMGATDTQYF. Here the CDR3 DNA reads TGTGCCAGCTCATCAACTATGGGAGCCACAGATACGCAGTATTTT.

Only a few counts were recorded for this clone. This sequence joins TRBV28 and TRBJ1-1, with 8 positions matching TRBD1. The CDR3 consists of 15 residues. V was pared by 6 bases and J by 2 bases, with 8 bases of the junction left unmatched. Germline V lookup: CDR1 MDHEN, CDR2 SYDVKM. This CDR3 reads CASSIPTGANTEAFF. The DNA for the CDR3 is TGTGCCAGCAGCATACCGACAGGGGCCAACACTGAAGCTTTCTTT.

The chain has TRBV28 and TRBJ1-3; TRBD1 might be the D (5 bases). There are 18 residues in the CDR3. V lost 6 bases, J lost 0 bases, and 21 bases lay in between. The germline gives CDR1 MDHEN, CDR2 SYDVKM. CDR3 sequence (DNA): TGTGCCAGCAGCTCGCAGGGCGGCGGTAGTAGCTCTGGAAACACCATATATTTT. Protein: CASSSQGGGSSSGNTIYF.

This clone was seen just once. The J gene is TRBJ1-2, the V gene TRBV9, with TRBD1 identical over 12 bases. The CDR3 covers 14 residues. Germline values: CDR1 SGDLS, CDR2 YYNGEE. J was trimmed by 10 bases and V by 0 bases; bases with no gene match: 4. DNA of the CDR3: TGTGCCAGCAGCGTAGGTGGGGACAGGGGGCACTACACCTTC. As protein: CASSVGGDRGHYTF.

The chain has TRBV5-4 and TRBJ2-7; TRBD1 might be the D (6 bases). The CDR3 extends over 17 amino acids. V was clipped by 1 base and J by 9 bases, with 26 bases between them. Germline V lookup: CDR1 SGHNT, CDR2 YYREEE (reference sequence). The CDR3 sequence is CASSLLPGKGDGAGQYF. Here the CDR3 DNA reads TGTGCCAGCAGCTTGCTGCCGGGGAAGGGGGACGGCGCGGGGCAGTACTTC.

CDR3 loop: CASSLAYRTSGTQYF. The CDR3 region has the DNA TGTGCCAGCAGCTTAGCGTACAGGACCTCAGGGACCCAGTACTTC. The V and J genes are TRBV7-9 and TRBJ2-5; possibly TRBD1 for D (5 bases). Trimming shortened V by 0 bases and J by 7 bases, and 15 bases separated the two germline ends. The CDR3 contains 15 residues. Germline V gene lookup returns CDR1 SEHNR and CDR2 FQNEAQ (reference sequence).